This T cell receptor beta chain originates from a study of CD8 T cells in Susac syndrome. cDNA came from approximately 0.5 to 1 ug RNA primed by random hexamers. It was immunoSEQ multiplex PCR that amplified TCR beta CDR3 across 54 Vbeta and 13 Jbeta. In TCRdb, the immunoSEQ multiplex PCR reads were re-called with MiXCR into one record per CDR3 protein. The sample consists of approximately 80,000 distinct CDR3 sequences, about 91% of them appearing once. Sequencing of TCR beta was carried out in blood CD8+ and CD4+ T cells. Multiple sclerosis controls were treatment-naive patients with stable or active relapsing-remitting disease. TEMRA cells were FACS-enriched, unlike CD8+ and CD4+ T cells, which were negatively isolated. The germline CDR1 and CDR2 sequences are SNHLY and FYNNEI. CDR3 length equals 14 residues. Trimming removed 5 bases at V and 2 bases at J, with 12 bases between.

Sample: CD8+ T cells from PBMCs. This clonotype was sampled from a human donor with multiple sclerosis. This rearrangement joins TRBV2 to TRBJ2-5, with D maybe TRBD1 (5 bases). CDR3 residues: CASSSSGKQETQYF. The CDR3, as DNA: TGTGCCAGCAGTTCTTCAGGGAAGCAAGAGACCCAGTACTTC.